Presented here are 21 T cell receptor beta chains from one specimen sequenced in a study of CD8 T cells in ankylosing spondylitis. Study outcomes and limitations: One TCR beta motif, made up of 7 or 8 highly homologous variants, appeared characteristic of ankylosing spondylitis blood.

TCRdb ran MiXCR on the 5' RACE reads and lists one entry per CDR3 protein. The sample lists over 450,000 distinct CDR3 sequences; about 13% were seen once. These receptors lack a known antigen. Sequencing was carried out using blood, either unsorted or a sorted T cell fraction (not recorded which). All receptors derive from a male donor with ankylosing spondylitis.

CDR3 sequence: CASSSSGVNTEAFF. The CDR3 DNA reads as TGCGCCAGCAGTTCATCAGGGGTAAACACTGAAGCTTTCTTT. The chain combines TRBV5-1 with TRBJ1-1; a possible D gene is TRBD1 (6 bases). Per the germline V gene, CDR1 is SGHRS and CDR2 is YFSETQ. Trimming took off 5 bases at V and 2 bases at J, with 13 bases between the two ends. The CDR3 is 14 residues long.

This clonotype was seen at least ten times. V gene TRBV7-2 combines with J gene TRBJ2-5; TRBD2 might be the D (6 bases). Trimming took off 2 bases at V and 3 bases at J, with 7 bases between the two ends. This CDR3 has 13 residues. Germline CDR1 is SGHTA and CDR2 is FQGNSA. The CDR3 is CASSLWGEETQYF. CDR3 DNA: TGTGCCAGCAGCTTATGGGGGGAAGAGACCCAGTACTTC.

The J gene is TRBJ2-1, the V gene TRBV5-6; 12 bases fit TRBD2. There are 20 residues in the CDR3. Losses at the gene ends were 7 bases for V and 8 bases for J; bases not matched to a gene: 25. Germline-derived CDR1 and CDR2 are SGHDT and YYEEEE. CDR3: CASGPPIPSGRGNGVDEQFF. In nucleotides, the CDR3 is TGTGCCAGCGGCCCCCCTATTCCTAGCGGGAGGGGGAACGGCGTTGATGAGCAGTTCTTC.

This clonotype was counted between two and nine times. The CDR3 is CSATRDSTYGYTF. The CDR3 DNA reads TGCAGTGCTACCCGGGACAGCACTTATGGCTACACCTTC. The chain carries TRBV20-1 and TRBJ1-2; TRBD1 matches at 7 bases. Germline V gene data show CDR1 as DFQATT and CDR2 as SNEGSKA (reference sequence). The CDR3 runs 13 residues. The ends lost 4 bases at V and 5 bases at J; junction bases unmatched: 7.

V gene TRBV5-1 combines with J gene TRBJ1-5; D might be TRBD1 (6 bases). Trimming stripped 4 bases from V and 6 bases from J, with 17 bases between. The CDR3 consists of 15 residues. Germline assignment: CDR1 SGHRS and CDR2 YFSETQ. CDR3 nucleotides: TGCGCCAGCAGCGCCGAGGGGGGGCTCTCTCAGCCCCAGCATTTT. Translating it yields CASSAEGGLSQPQHF.

The V gene is TRBV18, the J gene TRBJ1-2; 7 positions agree with TRBD1. The junction had 4 bases not matched to a gene; V was cut back by 3 bases and J by 3 bases. This CDR3 spans 14 amino acids. CDR1 is KGHSH and CDR2 is LQKENI in the germline V gene. This chain's CDR3 is CASSPTGYDYGYTF. In DNA, the CDR3 is TGTGCCAGCTCACCGACAGGGTACGACTATGGCTACACCTTC.

The chain uses TRBV24-1 and TRBJ2-1, with 10 positions matching TRBD1. The V gene's germline CDR1 is KGHDR and CDR2 SFDVKD. The ends lost 2 bases at V and 3 bases at J; junction bases unmatched: 9. The CDR3 runs 18 residues. The CDR3 reads CATSDSTPRDRGYNEQFF. CDR3 in DNA: TGTGCCACCAGTGATTCAACTCCCCGGGACAGGGGCTACAATGAGCAGTTCTTC.

This sequence joins TRBV20-1 and TRBJ2-3; TRBD2 matches at 13 bases. In germline, CDR1 is DFQATT, CDR2 SNEGSKA (reference sequence). The CDR3 length is 18 residues. Losses at the gene ends were 4 bases for V and 2 bases for J; bases not matched to a gene: 12. DNA for the CDR3: TGCAGTGCTACGGGACTAGCGGGATCCCTCAAAGACACAGATACGCAGTATTTT. Protein product: CSATGLAGSLKDTDTQYF.

This clonotype has a handful of counts. The V and J genes are TRBV20-1 and TRBJ2-3, with 9 bases identical to TRBD1. The CDR3 extends over 14 amino acids. Trimming took 3 bases from V and 5 from J; bases not matched to a gene: 6. Germline V gene data show CDR1 as DFQATT and CDR2 as SNEGSKA (reference sequence). The CDR3 coding sequence is TGCAGTGCTAGCTACAGGGGGCATAAAGATACGCAGTATTTT. It translates to CSASYRGHKDTQYF.

Only a few counts were recorded for this clonotype. This chain connects TRBV10-3 to TRBJ2-7; D gene ambiguous. Germline V gene sequence: CDR1 ENHRY, CDR2 SYGVKD. This CDR3 contains 16 residues. Trimming removed 3 bases at V and 2 bases at J, with 17 bases between. The CDR3 DNA reads TGTGCCATCAGTGAAGGTTCGAGCTTCGACACCTACGAGCAGTACGTC. Protein: CAISEGSSFDTYEQYV.

V usage is TRBV27 and J usage is TRBJ1-5; 10 bases fit TRBD1. CDR3 size: 15 residues. CDR1 is MNHEY and CDR2 is SMNVEV in the germline V gene (reference sequence). V was pared by 2 bases and J by 4 bases, with 2 bases of the junction left unmatched. The CDR3 region has the DNA TGTGCCAGCAGTTTAGACAGGGGGCCAAATCAGCCCCAGCATTTT. Its translation: CASSLDRGPNQPQHF.

This clonotype has more than one count but fewer than ten. V gene TRBV16 combines with J gene TRBJ2-3; no definite D call. The V gene's germline CDR1 is KGHSY and CDR2 FQNENV. The ends were cut back, 1 base at V and 2 bases at J, with 4 bases in the middle. CDR3 length equals 13 residues. The CDR3 DNA reads TGTGCCAGCAGCCAATACAACACAGATACGCAGTATTTT. This gives the protein CASSQYNTDTQYF.

This clonotype was counted many times. This chain uses TRBV20-1 with TRBJ2-1; TRBD2 agrees at 9 bases. From germline, CDR1 is DFQATT and CDR2 SNEGSKA (reference sequence). J gave up 8 bases and V 7 bases, and 3 bases lay outside the gene matches. This CDR3 is 11 amino acids long. CDR3 nucleotides: TGCAGTGAAGGCGGGAGGGATGAGCAGTTCTTC. This encodes CSEGGRDEQFF.

This clonotype has more than one count but fewer than ten. The DNA of the CDR3 is TGTGCCAGCAGCAAAGCGACAGGCTCCTACGAGCAGTACTTC. Translating it yields CASSKATGSYEQYF. V and J are TRBV21-1 and TRBJ2-7. TRBV21-1 is an annotated pseudogene. This CDR3 has 14 amino acids.

This clonotype was seen only once. The chain is built from TRBV7-2 and TRBJ2-7; D may be TRBD1 (5 bases). Germline loops: CDR1 SGHTA, CDR2 FQGNSA. Deletions cut 6 bases from V and 5 bases from J, with 14 bases between. The CDR3 is 13 residues long. The CDR3 nucleotides are TGTGCCAGCAGACCATCAGGGTACGACGAGCAGTACTTC. Encoded protein: CASRPSGYDEQYF. Filled out from reference TRBV7-2 and TRBJ2-7, the complete variable domain reads GAGVSQSPSNKVTEKGKDVELRCDPISGHTALYWYRQSLGQGLEFLIYFQGNSAPDKSGLPSDRFSAERTGGSVSTLTIQRTQQEDSAVYLCASRPSGYDEQYFGPGTRLTVT.

This clonotype came up a few times. V and J are TRBV18 and TRBJ2-1, with D maybe TRBD2 (7 bases). Looked up from germline, CDR1 is KGHSH and CDR2 is LQKENI. The CDR3 sequence is 13 residues long. Trimming pared 3 bases from V and 14 bases from J, leaving 17 bases between. The CDR3 loop reads CASSPFTGGKEFF. CDR3 in DNA: TGTGCCAGCTCACCTTTTACGGGGGGCAAAGAGTTCTTC.

This clonotype was counted at least ten times. This chain connects TRBV27 to TRBJ1-5; D may be TRBD1 (5 bases). Germline V lookup: CDR1 MNHEY, CDR2 SMNVEV (reference sequence). The CDR3 is 14 amino acids. Trimming removed 6 bases at V and 0 bases at J, with 9 bases between. CDR3 sequence (DNA): TGTGCCAGCAGACCAGGGAATAGCAATCAGCCCCAGCATTTT. Its translation: CASRPGNSNQPQHF.

This clonotype was observed a handful of times. The chain links TRBV7-9 to TRBJ1-5; D gene unclear. Trimming left V 5 bases short and J 5 bases short, with 22 bases between. Germline V gene lookup returns CDR1 SEHNR and CDR2 FQNEAQ (reference sequence). The CDR3 contains 17 residues. The CDR3 loop is CASSPSMGGADYQPQHF. The CDR3 DNA follows: TGTGCCAGCAGCCCCTCCATGGGCGGTGCTGATTATCAGCCCCAGCATTTT.

This clonotype came up a few times. V usage is TRBV4-2 and J usage is TRBJ1-5; possibly TRBD1 for D (5 bases). V lost 6 bases to trimming and J lost 5 bases, with 17 bases between them. CDR1 and CDR2 from the germline V gene are LGHNA and YNFKEQ. This CDR3 region has 15 residues. CDR3 region: CASSPRGTKYQPQHF. The CDR3 DNA sequence: TGTGCCAGCAGTCCCCGTGGGACTAAATATCAGCCCCAGCATTTT.

CDR3 in amino acids: CSVVPGSEQFF. DNA for the CDR3: TGCAGCGTTGTCCCGGGTAGTGAGCAGTTCTTC. The V call is TRBV29-1, the J call TRBJ2-1, with D unclear. V lost 4 bases, J lost 9 bases, and 10 bases lay in between. The CDR3 loop spans 11 amino acids. Germline V gene lookup returns CDR1 SQVTM and CDR2 ANQGSEA.

In its sample, this clonotype was seen a few times. V and J are TRBV7-2 and TRBJ2-7, with D maybe TRBD1 (5 bases). Trimming took off 3 bases at V and 2 bases at J, with 17 bases between the two ends. This CDR3 has 16 amino acids. Germline V gene sequence: CDR1 SGHTA, CDR2 FQGNSA. In DNA, the CDR3 is TGTGCCAGCAGCTTTTCCCTTACAGGCCCCCCCTACGAGCAGTACTTC. It encodes CASSFSLTGPPYEQYF.